The TCR beta chain under discussion was sequenced for a study of blood T cell repertoires in COVID-19. Germline lookup yields CDR1 MNHEY and CDR2 SVGAGI. Trimming took 8 bases from V and 2 from J; bases not matched to a gene: 9. The CDR3 contains 15 residues. Some clones are missing from TCRdb's copy, which holds only in-frame ones; the method was immunoSEQ multiplex PCR. The table has roughly 65,000 clones, about 92% seen once. Sequenced: peripheral blood. This receptor was taken from a man aged 60 to 69 with acute or convalescent COVID-19. This chain uses TRBV6-5 with TRBJ2-3, with 8 bases matching TRBD1. CDR3 coding DNA: TGTGCCAGCCTACTCAGGGGGCGGGCCACAGATACGCAGTATTTT. This sequence encodes CASLLRGRATDTQYF.